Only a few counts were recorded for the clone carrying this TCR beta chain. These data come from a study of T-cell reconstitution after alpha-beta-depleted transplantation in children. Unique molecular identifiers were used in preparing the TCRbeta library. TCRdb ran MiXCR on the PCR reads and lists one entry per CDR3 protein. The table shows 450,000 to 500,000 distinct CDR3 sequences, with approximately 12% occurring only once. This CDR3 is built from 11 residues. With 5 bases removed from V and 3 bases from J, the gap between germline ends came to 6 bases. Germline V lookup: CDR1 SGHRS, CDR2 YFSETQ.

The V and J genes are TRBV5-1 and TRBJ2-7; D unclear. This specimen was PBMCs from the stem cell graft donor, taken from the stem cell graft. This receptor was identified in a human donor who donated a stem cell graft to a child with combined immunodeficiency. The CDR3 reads CASRESYEQYF. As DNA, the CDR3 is TGCGCCAGCAGGGAGAGCTACGAGCAGTACTTC.